This paragraph covers one TCR beta chain sequence. This CDR3 has 17 residues. Germline assignment: CDR1 KGHSH and CDR2 LQKENI. The V segment lost 0 bases and the J segment 0 bases; nucleotides outside the gene matches: 8. This record belongs to a study of T cells after yellow fever vaccination. MiXCR, run by TCRdb on the 5' RACE reads, gives a single entry per CDR3 protein. This table holds around 590,000 distinct CDR3 sequences, over 9% found once. The source was PBMCs, collected on the day of the yellow fever booster vaccination. This chain links TRBV18 with TRBJ2-7; 7 bases map to TRBD1. This TCR was sampled from a man aged 25 to 40 who received the YFV17D yellow fever vaccine. In nucleotides, the CDR3 is TGTGCCAGCTCACCACCTAACAGGGGCCTATTCTCCTACGAGCAGTACTTC. Translated: CASSPPNRGLFSYEQYF.